This T cell receptor beta chain was profiled in a study of identical twins. Points from the study as a whole: High-abundance cord blood beta clonotypes had fewer insertions; memory repertoires showed none. Within monozygotic twins, out-of-frame TCR alpha sharing was underestimated by the models. Invariant T cells like MAIT and iNKT could partly confound the zero-insertion analyses.

A remark on this clonotype: The target antigen is unknown.

MiXCR, run by TCRdb on the 5' RACE reads, gives a single entry per CDR3 protein. In the table there are about 1.7 million distinct CDR3 sequences, less than 40% of which are singletons. Everyone who gave samples was a healthy Caucasian. CDR3 length: 15 amino acids. V dropped 10 bases and J dropped 3; count of bases not matched to a gene: 9. The germline V gene encodes CDR1 MNHEY and CDR2 SMNVEV (reference sequence). The sample taken for sequencing was cord blood. The chain has TRBV27 and TRBJ2-1; 10 positions match TRBD2. This sequence was found in a newborn girl in good health. The CDR3 loop reads CATISGLAHYNEQFF. The DNA of the CDR3 is TGTGCCACCATCTCGGGACTAGCGCACTACAATGAGCAGTTCTTC.